The clone carrying this T cell receptor beta chain was picked up a small number of times. This specimen belongs to a study of regulatory T cells in long-lasting Graves disease. Time point defined: newly diagnosed GD, antithyroid drugs for less than 3 months. TCR sequences were obtained from RNA taken from PBMCs. V lost 0 bases and J lost 6, with 13 bases in between. The CDR3 contains 14 residues. CDR1 and CDR2 from the germline V gene are GTSNPN and SVGIG (reference sequence). Combining iRepertoire HTBI primers with Arm-PCR of CDR3 regions, the authors built TCR beta libraries. Each CDR3 protein gets one entry after TCRdb re-called the multiplex PCR reads with MiXCR. The table lists 350,000 to 500,000 distinct CDR3 sequences, approximately 16% of them singletons. These data were also reused for a study on T cells in Graves' hyperthyroidism and ophthalmopathy.

The sequence derives from a woman between 18 and 29 years old with Graves disease. The chain is built from TRBV30 and TRBJ2-3; TRBD2 is a possible D gene (6 bases). Specimen: peripheral blood mononuclear cells (PBMCs), collected at new diagnosis, from a patient treated with antithyroid drugs. CDR3 in DNA: TGTGCCTGGAGTGTAGGAGGGGCGGGGGATACGCAGTATTTT. Translating it yields CAWSVGGAGDTQYF.